The present T cell receptor beta chain was sequenced within a study of beta chain features in type 1 diabetes. Overall study findings and caveats: Naive, central memory and Treg TCRB repertoires appeared more alike in patients than in healthy donors. Junctions at VDJ sites from type 1 diabetes patients had fewer insertions and more deletions. A moderate, significant TCRB CDR3 shortening appeared in type 1 diabetes across four CD4+ subsets.

V lost 4 bases and J 1 base, leaving 7 bases between the germline ends. CDR1 SEHNR and CDR2 FQNEAQ come from the germline V gene (reference sequence). The CDR3 is made up of 13 amino acids. Per donor, one heparinised blood draw averaged approximately 120 mL. By way of CD45RO/CCR7/CD25/CD127/CD95/CD27, the CD4+ regulatory, stem cell-like memory, central memory and naive cells were sorted. As regards this clone: Its antigen is undetermined.

Sequenced material consisted of expressed TCRB transcripts (all of the isolated RNA was reverse transcribed). Measured with immunoSEQ multiplex PCR; TCRdb has only the in-frame clones, and not every one. The sample includes about 47,000 clones, approximately 40% seen only once; the top ten take roughly 0.13%. Specimen: stem cell memory CD4+ T cells from blood. The TCR was taken from a young man with type 1 diabetes. The chain has TRBV7-9 and TRBJ1-1, with D perhaps matching TRBD1 (5 bases). CDR3 sequence: CASSWGENTEAFF. The CDR3 nucleotides read TGTGCCAGCAGCTGGGGGGAGAACACTGAAGCTTTCTTT. The complete variable domain, with remaining parts taken from reference TRBV7-9 and TRBJ1-1, reads DTGVSQNPRHKITKRGQNVTFRCDPISEHNRLYWYRQTLGQGPEFLTYFQNEAQLEKSRLLSDRFSAERPKGSFSTLEIQRTEQGDSAMYLCASSWGENTEAFFGQGTRLTVV.